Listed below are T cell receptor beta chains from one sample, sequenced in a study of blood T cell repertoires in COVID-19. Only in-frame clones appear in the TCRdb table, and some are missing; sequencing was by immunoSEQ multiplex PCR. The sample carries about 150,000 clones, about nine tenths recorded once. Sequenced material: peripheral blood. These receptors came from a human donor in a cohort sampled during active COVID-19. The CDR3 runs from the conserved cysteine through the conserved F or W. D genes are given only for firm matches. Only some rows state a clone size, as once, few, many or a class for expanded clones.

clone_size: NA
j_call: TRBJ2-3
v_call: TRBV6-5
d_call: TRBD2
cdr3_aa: CASRLADTDTQYF
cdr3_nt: TGTGCCAGCCGACTAGCCGACACAGATACGCAGTATTTT

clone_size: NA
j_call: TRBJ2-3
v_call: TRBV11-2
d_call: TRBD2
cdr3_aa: CASSLRTWGRLADTDTQYF
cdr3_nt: TGTGCCAGCAGCTTGAGGACCTGGGGCCGACTAGCGGATACAGATACGCAGTATTTT

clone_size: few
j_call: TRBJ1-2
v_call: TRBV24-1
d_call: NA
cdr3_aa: CATSDLQQALWGYTF
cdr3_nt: TGTGCCACCAGTGATTTGCAGCAGGCCCTTTGGGGCTACACCTTC

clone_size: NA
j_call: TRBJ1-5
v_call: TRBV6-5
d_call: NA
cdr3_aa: CASNPGNSNQPQHF
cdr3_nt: TGTGCCAGCAATCCCGGGAATAGCAATCAGCCCCAGCATTTT

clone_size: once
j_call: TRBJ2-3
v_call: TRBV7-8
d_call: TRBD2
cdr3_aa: CASSLLAGLSDTQYF
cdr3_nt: TGTGCCAGCAGCTTACTAGCGGGGTTGTCAGATACGCAGTATTTT

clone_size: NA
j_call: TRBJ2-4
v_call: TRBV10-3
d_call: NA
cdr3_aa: CAIGGGDIQYF
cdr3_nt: TGTGCCATCGGGGGCGGAGACATTCAGTACTTC

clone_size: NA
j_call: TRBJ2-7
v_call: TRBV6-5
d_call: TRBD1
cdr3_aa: CASSYGRDSSEQYF
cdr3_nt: TGTGCCAGCAGTTACGGTCGGGACAGTAGCGAGCAGTACTTC

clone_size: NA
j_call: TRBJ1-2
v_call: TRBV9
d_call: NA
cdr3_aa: CASSGQRTYYGYTF
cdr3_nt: TGTGCCAGCAGCGGACAGAGAACCTATTATGGCTACACCTTC

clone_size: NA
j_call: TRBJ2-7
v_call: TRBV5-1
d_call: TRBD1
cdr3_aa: CASPNMTGNYEQYF
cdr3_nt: TGCGCCAGCCCGAATATGACAGGGAACTACGAGCAGTACTTC

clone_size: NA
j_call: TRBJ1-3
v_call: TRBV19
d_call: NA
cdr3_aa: CASSTLTPVSGPSGNTIYF
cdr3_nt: TGTGCCAGTAGTACTCTAACCCCAGTGTCTGGGCCCTCCGGAAACACCATATATTTT

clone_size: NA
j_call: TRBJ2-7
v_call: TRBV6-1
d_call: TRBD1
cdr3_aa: CASSEARGTGDEQYF
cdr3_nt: TGTGCCAGCAGTGAAGCGCGCGGGACAGGGGACGAGCAGTACTTC

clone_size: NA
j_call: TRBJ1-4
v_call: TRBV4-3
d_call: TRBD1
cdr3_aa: CASSVNMGQNNEKLFF
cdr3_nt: TGCGCCAGCAGCGTTAATATGGGACAGAATAATGAAAAACTGTTTTTT

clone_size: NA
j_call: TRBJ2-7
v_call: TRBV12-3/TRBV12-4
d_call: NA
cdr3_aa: CASSLAGYEQYF
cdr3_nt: TGTGCCAGCAGTTTAGCCGGTTACGAGCAGTACTTC

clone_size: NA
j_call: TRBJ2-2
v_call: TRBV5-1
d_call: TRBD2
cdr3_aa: CASSLEAGETGELFF
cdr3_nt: TGCGCCAGCAGCTTGGAAGCGGGGGAGACCGGGGAGCTGTTTTTT

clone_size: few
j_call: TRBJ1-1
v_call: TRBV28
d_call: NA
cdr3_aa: CASSLGQGFRTEAFF
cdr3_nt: TGTGCCAGCAGTTTGGGGCAGGGCTTTAGGACTGAAGCTTTCTTT

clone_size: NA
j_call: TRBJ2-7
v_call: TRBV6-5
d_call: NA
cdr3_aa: CASSPKTGSYEQYF
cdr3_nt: TGTGCCAGCAGTCCTAAGACAGGAAGCTACGAGCAGTACTTC

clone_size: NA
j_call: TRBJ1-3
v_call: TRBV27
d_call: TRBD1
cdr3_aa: CASSQGVTGNTIYF
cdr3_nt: TGTGCCAGCAGCCAGGGGGTCACTGGAAACACCATATATTTT

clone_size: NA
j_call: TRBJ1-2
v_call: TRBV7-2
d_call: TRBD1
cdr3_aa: CASNPGQGIYLLYGYTF
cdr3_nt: TGTGCCAGCAACCCGGGACAGGGAATTTACCTCCTCTATGGCTACACCTTC

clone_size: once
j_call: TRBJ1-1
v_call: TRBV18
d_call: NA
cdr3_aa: CASSPISGRNTEAFF
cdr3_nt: TGTGCCAGCTCACCAATTTCAGGCAGGAACACTGAAGCTTTCTTT

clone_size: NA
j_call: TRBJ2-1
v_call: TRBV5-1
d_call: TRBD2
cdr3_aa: CASSLAWVAGDQQFF
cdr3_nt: TGCGCCAGCAGCTTGGCCTGGGTAGCGGGGGATCAGCAGTTCTTC

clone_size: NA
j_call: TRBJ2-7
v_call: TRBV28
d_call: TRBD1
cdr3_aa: CASRRDRGGTYEQYF
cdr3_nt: TGTGCCAGTCGCCGGGACAGGGGGGGTACCTACGAGCAGTACTTC

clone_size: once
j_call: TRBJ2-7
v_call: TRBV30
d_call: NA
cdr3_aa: CAWSVSYPVIF
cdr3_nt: TGTGCCTGGAGTGTGTCCTATCCGGTAATTTTC

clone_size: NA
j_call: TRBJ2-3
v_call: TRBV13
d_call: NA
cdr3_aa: CASSGTVTDTQYF
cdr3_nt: TGTGCCAGCAGCGGAACAGTCACAGATACGCAGTATTTT

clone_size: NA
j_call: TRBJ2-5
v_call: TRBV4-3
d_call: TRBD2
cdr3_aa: CASSLRPGRGETQYF
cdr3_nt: TGCGCCAGCAGCCTCCGGCCTGGGAGGGGAGAGACCCAGTACTTC

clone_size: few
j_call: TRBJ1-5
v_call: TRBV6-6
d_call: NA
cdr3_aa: CASTPGGYSNQPQHF
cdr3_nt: TGTGCCAGCACCCCCGGGGGGTATAGCAATCAGCCCCAGCATTTT

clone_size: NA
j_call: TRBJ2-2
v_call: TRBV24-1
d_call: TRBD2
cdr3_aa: CATSDSGGRSNTGELFF
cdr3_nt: TGTGCCACCAGTGATTCGGGGGGGCGATCGAACACCGGGGAGCTGTTTTTT

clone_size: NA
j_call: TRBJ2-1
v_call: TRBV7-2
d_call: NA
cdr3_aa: CASSRGGSSSYNEQFF
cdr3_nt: TGTGCCAGCAGCCGTGGGGGGTCCAGCTCCTACAATGAGCAGTTCTTC

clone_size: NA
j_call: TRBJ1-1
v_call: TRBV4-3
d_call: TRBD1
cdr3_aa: CASSQRDRPNTEAFF
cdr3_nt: TGCGCCAGCAGCCAACGGGACAGACCGAACACTGAAGCTTTCTTT

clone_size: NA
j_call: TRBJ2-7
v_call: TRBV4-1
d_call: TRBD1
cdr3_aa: CASSQGQGAIYEQYF
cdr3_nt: TGCGCCAGCAGCCAAGGGCAGGGGGCGATTTACGAGCAGTACTTC